Below are 12 T cell receptor beta chains sequenced from a single sample in a study of control samples from healthy donors and cancer patients. This table comes from immunoSEQ multiplex PCR, and its TCRdb copy is limited to in-frame clones, with some not included. The repertoire includes 130,000 to 150,000 clones, roughly 92% of them detected once, and 10% to 12% sits in the top ten. Material for sequencing was blood. The receptors derive from a man aged 25-40 years in good health.

The rearrangement links TRBV28 to TRBJ2-1; the match to TRBD2 covers 13 bases. Germline CDR1 is MDHEN and CDR2 is SYDVKM. V was pared by 1 base and J by 5 bases, with 8 bases of the junction left unmatched. The CDR3 covers 18 residues. Here the CDR3 DNA reads TGTGCCAGCAGTTTATCTGGGACCGGACTAGCGGGAGACAATGAGCAGTTCTTC. Amino acids: CASSLSGTGLAGDNEQFF.

The chain carries TRBV6-4 and TRBJ2-1; 7 nucleotides agree with TRBD2. With V trimmed by 2 bases and J by 4 bases, 5 bases remained unmatched. The CDR3 sequence is 15 residues long. Germline-derived CDR1 and CDR2 are MRHNA and SNTAGT. The CDR3 coding sequence is TGTGCCAGCAGTGACGCGGCGGGAGAATACAATGAGCAGTTCTTC. Amino acids: CASSDAAGEYNEQFF.

Regarding this clone: Additional DNA sequences in this sample encode the identical CDR3. The chain carries TRBV9 and TRBJ2-1; maybe TRBD2 (5 bases). This CDR3 comprises 14 residues. The germline V gene has CDR1 SGDLS and CDR2 YYNGEE. Trimming removed 2 bases from V and 0 bases from J, with 6 bases in between. In DNA, the CDR3 is TGTGCCAGCAGCGTGGGGAGCTCCTACAATGAGCAGTTCTTC. This sequence encodes CASSVGSSYNEQFF.

The rearrangement uses TRBV11-2 and TRBJ2-2, with 8 bases identical to TRBD2. The germline V gene has CDR1 SGHAT and CDR2 FQNNGV. Trimming took 4 bases from V and 5 from J; bases not matched to a gene: 12. The CDR3 has 17 residues. Written as DNA, the CDR3 is TGTGCCAGCAGCTCGGGACCGATAGCGGGACAAACCGGGGAGCTGTTTTTT. Protein sequence: CASSSGPIAGQTGELFF. Variable domain in full (rest from reference TRBV11-2 and TRBJ2-2): EAGVAQSPRYKIIEKRQSVAFWCNPISGHATLYWYQQILGQGPKLLIQFQNNGVVDDSQLPKDRFSAERLKGVDSTLKIQPAKLEDSAVYLCASSSGPIAGQTGELFFGEGSRLTVL.

The rearrangement links TRBV19 to TRBJ2-1; no firm D call. The germline CDR1 and CDR2 sequences are LNHDA and SQIVND (reference sequence). CDR3 length equals 17 residues. The germline V and J ends were trimmed by 5 bases and 3 bases, with 20 bases remaining between them. CDR3 in amino acids: CASSVPKRYRSYNEQFF. CDR3 nucleotide sequence: TGTGCCAGTAGTGTACCAAAGAGATATCGAAGCTACAATGAGCAGTTCTTC.

This clone showed up just a few times. The same CDR3 also results from other DNA sequences found in this sample. The V gene is TRBV5-1, the J gene TRBJ2-2, with D perhaps TRBD1 (6 bases). This CDR3 has 16 amino acids. Germline CDR1 reads SGHRS; CDR2 reads YFSETQ. V was trimmed by 0 bases and J by 4 bases, leaving 13 bases between them. The CDR3 sequence is CASSLVGGPATGELFF. Here the CDR3 DNA reads TGCGCCAGCAGCTTGGTAGGGGGTCCGGCCACCGGGGAGCTGTTTTTT.

This chain links TRBV7-9 with TRBJ2-5, with no clear D. The germline CDR1 and CDR2 sequences are SEHNR and FQNEAQ (reference sequence). V lost 6 bases and J lost 5, with 19 bases in between. This CDR3 has 15 residues. CDR3 DNA: TGTGCCAGCAGTTCCTTAATAGGTTATGGGGAGACCCAGTACTTC. Translating gives CASSSLIGYGETQYF.

This chain joins TRBV6-2 or TRBV6-3 and TRBJ1-1, with D hard to call. Trimming left V 2 bases short and J 1 base short, with 8 bases between. Germline V gene lookup returns CDR1 MNHEY and CDR2 SVGEGT. The CDR3 runs 14 residues. The CDR3 sequence is CASSYLGSNTEAFF. The DNA for the CDR3 is TGTGCCAGCAGTTACCTCGGATCGAACACTGAAGCTTTCTTT.

In this sample, this clone turned up a few times. V and J are TRBV12-3 or TRBV12-4 and TRBJ1-1; a possible D gene is TRBD1 (5 bases). This CDR3 has 11 residues. V gave up 4 bases and J gave up 8 bases, with 8 bases separating them. In DNA, the CDR3 is TGTGCCAGCAGTTATGGGGGGGAAGCTTTCTTT. As protein: CASSYGGEAFF.

The chain employs TRBV4-1 and TRBJ2-7; no clear D. The ends were cut back, 1 base at V and 0 bases at J, with 13 bases in the middle. Germline values: CDR1 MGHRA, CDR2 YSYEKL. The CDR3 extends over 16 amino acids. This CDR3 is CASSQVGPESSYEQYF. For the CDR3, the DNA is TGCGCCAGCAGCCAAGTGGGCCCCGAAAGCTCCTACGAGCAGTACTTC.

This clone occurred once. The V call is TRBV27, the J call TRBJ1-1; 9 nucleotides agree with TRBD1. Germline CDR1 reads MNHEY; CDR2 reads SMNVEV (reference sequence). Trimming took 2 bases from V and 7 from J; bases not matched to a gene: 5. The CDR3 is made up of 14 amino acids. CDR3 DNA sequence: TGTGCCAGCAGTTTACCCGGGACAGGGAGTGAAGCTTTCTTT. Protein product: CASSLPGTGSEAFF.

The chain combines TRBV9 with TRBJ2-7, with 9 bases identical to TRBD1. Germline lookup yields CDR1 SGDLS and CDR2 YYNGEE. The CDR3 spans 14 residues. J lost 5 bases, V lost 2 bases, and 5 bases had no gene match. The DNA of the CDR3 is TGTGCCAGCAGCGTCGGGACAGGGAACCACGAGCAGTACTTC. Translation: CASSVGTGNHEQYF.